The 19 T cell receptor beta chains below all came from one sample that was sequenced in a study of T cell responses to AZD1222 COVID-19 vaccine. Sequencing was performed with immunoSEQ multiplex PCR; in TCRdb, only in-frame clones are kept and a portion is missing. The table includes 150,000 or so clones, approximately 92% detected once. The sample here was peripheral blood, taken 28 days after the second AZD1222 dose. Every receptor here comes from an adult who received the AZD1222 COVID-19 vaccine.

The chain joins TRBV3-1 (or the pseudogene TRBV3-2) to TRBJ2-5, with D perhaps TRBD1 (5 bases). This CDR3 comprises 15 residues. Germline CDR1 LGHDT, CDR2 YNNKEL (reference sequence). V was cut by 1 base and J by 4 bases, with 13 bases left in between. The CDR3 sequence is CASSQGRGRGETQYF. The CDR3 DNA sequence: TGTGCCAGCAGCCAAGGTAGGGGCCGCGGAGAGACCCAGTACTTC.

The rearrangement links TRBV3-1 (or the pseudogene TRBV3-2) to TRBJ2-1; TRBD2 matches 10 bases. Germline assignment: CDR1 LGHDT and CDR2 YNNKEL (reference sequence). This CDR3 region has 14 residues. Trimming removed 9 bases from V and 4 bases from J; junction bases left unmatched: 6. The CDR3 loop reads CASFGTSAYNEQFF. The DNA for the CDR3 is TGTGCCAGTTTCGGGACTAGCGCTTACAATGAGCAGTTCTTC.

The rearrangement links TRBV7-2 to TRBJ1-1; weak D call: TRBD1 (6 bases). The germline V and J ends were trimmed by 6 bases and 1 base, with 9 bases remaining between them. This CDR3 has 13 residues. The germline V gene encodes CDR1 SGHTA and CDR2 FQGNSA. The DNA of the CDR3 is TGTGCCAGCAGGACAGGACAGAACACTGAAGCTTTCTTT. It translates to CASRTGQNTEAFF.

The rearrangement uses TRBV7-2 and TRBJ1-1, with D perhaps TRBD1 (6 bases). V was trimmed by 1 base and J by 1 base, leaving 13 bases between them. CDR3 size: 16 residues. Germline-derived CDR1 and CDR2 are SGHTA and FQGNSA. The CDR3 region is CASSLVGGGRNTEAFF. The CDR3 coding sequence is TGTGCCAGCAGCTTAGTGGGTGGGGGGCGGAACACTGAAGCTTTCTTT.

This sequence joins TRBV30 and TRBJ2-7, with D perhaps TRBD1 or TRBD2 (5 bases each). The CDR3 extends over 11 amino acids. Germline CDR1 reads GTSNPN; CDR2 reads SVGIG (reference sequence). Trimming cost V 3 bases and J 3 bases, with 6 bases left between them. This CDR3 reads CAWRGVYEQYF. The DNA of the CDR3 is TGTGCCTGGAGGGGGGTCTACGAGCAGTACTTC.

The chain links TRBV7-9 to TRBJ1-1; D is possibly TRBD1 (6 bases). The CDR3 covers 14 residues. Germline CDR1 and CDR2: SEHNR and FQNEAQ (reference sequence). V shed 2 bases and J shed 3 bases, with 10 bases lying between them. The chain's CDR3 is CASSLRQADTEAFF. The CDR3 DNA reads TGTGCCAGCAGCTTACGACAGGCGGACACTGAAGCTTTCTTT.

This chain links TRBV7-3 with TRBJ2-3; D is perhaps TRBD1 (5 bases). The CDR3 contains 17 residues. Germline V lookup: CDR1 SGHTA, CDR2 FQGTGA. V was pared by 5 bases and J by 4 bases, with 22 bases between. In nucleotides, the CDR3 is TGTGCCAGCAGCCTGAGCCAAACAGGACGAGTGTCAGATACGCAGTATTTT. Translated: CASSLSQTGRVSDTQYF.

This sequence joins TRBV6-1 and TRBJ1-5; D is ambiguous. Trimming left V 3 bases short and J 4 bases short, with 4 bases between. Germline V gene lookup returns CDR1 MNHNS and CDR2 SASEGT. This CDR3 region has 12 residues. The CDR3 spells CASSDWNQPQHF. The CDR3 nucleotides are TGTGCCAGCAGTGATTGGAATCAGCCCCAGCATTTT.

The CDR3: CASNSDKRGIVNTEAFF. CDR3 sequence (DNA): TGTGCCAGCAACTCCGATAAGAGAGGGATCGTGAACACTGAAGCTTTCTTT. The V and J genes are TRBV21-1 and TRBJ1-1. TRBV21-1 corresponds to a pseudogene. There are 17 residues in the CDR3.

This clone was observed a single time. The V gene is TRBV19, the J gene TRBJ1-2, with TRBD1 as a possible D gene (6 bases). The V gene lost 1 base and the J gene lost 8 bases, with 11 bases spanning the gap. This CDR3 has 13 amino acids. Germline lookup yields CDR1 LNHDA and CDR2 SQIVND (reference sequence). The CDR3 loop reads CASSIVTGYGYTF. The CDR3, as DNA: TGTGCCAGTAGTATAGTTACAGGGTACGGCTACACCTTC.

The chain couples TRBV6-6 to TRBJ2-7, with D perhaps matching TRBD1 (5 bases). The ends were cut back, 5 bases at V and 6 bases at J, with 17 bases in the middle. This CDR3 spans 14 amino acids. CDR1 and CDR2 (germline): MNHNY, SVGAGI (reference sequence). This chain's CDR3 is CASSTTGEYSEQYF. CDR3 in DNA: TGTGCCAGCAGTACAACAGGAGAATATAGCGAGCAGTACTTC.

The CDR3 DNA follows: TGTGCCAGCTCTGGAGTTGAGCAGTTCTTC. Protein product: CASSGVEQFF. The chain employs TRBV18 and TRBJ2-1; D not resolved. The CDR3 extends over 10 amino acids. Germline loops: CDR1 KGHSH, CDR2 LQKENI. Trimming shortened V by 6 bases and J by 9 bases, and 6 bases separated the two germline ends. Using reference TRBV18 and TRBJ2-1 for the parts outside the CDR3, the full variable domain is NAGVMQNPRHLVRRRGQEARLRCSPMKGHSHVYWYRQLPEEGLKFMVYLQKENIIDESGMPKERFSAEFPKEGPSILRIQQVVRGDSAAYFCASSGVEQFFGPGTRLTVL.

The CDR3 reads CASSAHLANEQFF. CDR3 sequence (DNA): TGTGCCAGCAGCGCCCACCTCGCCAATGAGCAGTTCTTC. V gene TRBV9 combines with J gene TRBJ2-1, with D uncertain. Germline V gives CDR1 SGDLS, CDR2 YYNGEE. Between the trimmed V and J ends, which lost 3 bases and 6 bases, there was a span of 10 bases. This CDR3 contains 13 residues.

The chain couples TRBV12-3 or TRBV12-4 to TRBJ1-1; 11 nucleotides align to TRBD1. The CDR3 has 13 residues. V lost 5 bases, J lost 11 bases, and 7 bases stayed unmatched. CDR3 region: CASSPWTGGDAFF. The CDR3 nucleotides read TGTGCCAGCAGTCCCTGGACAGGGGGCGACGCTTTCTTT.

The chain recombines TRBV6-2 or TRBV6-3 with TRBJ1-1, with D perhaps TRBD1 (5 bases). Germline values: CDR1 MNHEY, CDR2 SVGEGT. Between the trimmed V and J ends, which lost 2 bases and 1 base, there was a span of 11 bases. This CDR3 contains 15 residues. Written as DNA, the CDR3 is TGTGCCAGCAGTTACCCGCGGGACGGGAACACTGAAGCTTTCTTT. It specifies CASSYPRDGNTEAFF.

This chain connects TRBV19 to TRBJ1-1; D is uncertain. V was shortened by 6 bases and J by 1 base, with 9 bases between the two germline ends. This CDR3 has 13 residues. Germline CDR1 and CDR2: LNHDA and SQIVND (reference sequence). The CDR3 loop is CASRTGRNTEAFF. In nucleotides, the CDR3 is TGTGCCAGTAGGACCGGGCGGAACACTGAAGCTTTCTTT.

The chain couples TRBV18 to TRBJ1-4; 7 positions agree with TRBD1. Trimming at V came to 3 bases and at J to 8 bases, leaving 6 bases not matched to a gene. This CDR3 spans 14 amino acids. Per germline, CDR1 KGHSH and CDR2 LQKENI. The CDR3 sequence: CASSPSGGYEKLFF. CDR3 nucleotide sequence: TGTGCCAGCTCACCTTCAGGGGGATACGAAAAACTGTTTTTT. Filled out from reference TRBV18 and TRBJ1-4, the complete variable domain reads NAGVMQNPRHLVRRRGQEARLRCSPMKGHSHVYWYRQLPEEGLKFMVYLQKENIIDESGMPKERFSAEFPKEGPSILRIQQVVRGDSAAYFCASSPSGGYEKLFFGSGTQLSVL.

The V call is TRBV9, the J call TRBJ2-1; possibly TRBD2 for D (6 bases). Per the germline V gene, CDR1 is SGDLS and CDR2 is YYNGEE. CDR3 length: 14 residues. V gave up 0 bases and J gave up 5 bases, with 9 bases separating them. CDR3 sequence (DNA): TGTGCCAGCAGCGTAGCTCCTAGCGACAATGAGCAGTTCTTC. Translated: CASSVAPSDNEQFF.

This chain connects TRBV27 to TRBJ1-1; D uncertain. In germline, CDR1 is MNHEY, CDR2 SMNVEV (reference sequence). V was shortened by 1 base and J by 4 bases, with 10 bases between the two germline ends. The CDR3 is 14 residues long. The CDR3 sequence is CASSLWGGGTEAFF. The CDR3 nucleotides are TGTGCCAGCAGTTTATGGGGTGGAGGCACTGAAGCTTTCTTT.